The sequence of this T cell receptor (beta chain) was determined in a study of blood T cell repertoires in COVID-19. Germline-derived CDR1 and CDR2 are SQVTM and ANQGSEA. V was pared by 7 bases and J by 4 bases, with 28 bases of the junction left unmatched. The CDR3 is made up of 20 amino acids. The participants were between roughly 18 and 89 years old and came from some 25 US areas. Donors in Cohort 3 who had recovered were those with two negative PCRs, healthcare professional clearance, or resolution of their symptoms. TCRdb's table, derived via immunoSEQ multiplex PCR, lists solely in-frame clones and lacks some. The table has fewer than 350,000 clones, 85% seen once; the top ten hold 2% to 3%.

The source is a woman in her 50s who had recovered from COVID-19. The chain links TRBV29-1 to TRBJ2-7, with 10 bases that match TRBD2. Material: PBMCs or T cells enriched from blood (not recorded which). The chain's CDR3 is CSDTNGGWTSGSHMGYEQYF. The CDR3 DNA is TGCAGCGATACTAACGGAGGGTGGACTAGCGGTTCTCATATGGGGTACGAGCAGTACTTC.